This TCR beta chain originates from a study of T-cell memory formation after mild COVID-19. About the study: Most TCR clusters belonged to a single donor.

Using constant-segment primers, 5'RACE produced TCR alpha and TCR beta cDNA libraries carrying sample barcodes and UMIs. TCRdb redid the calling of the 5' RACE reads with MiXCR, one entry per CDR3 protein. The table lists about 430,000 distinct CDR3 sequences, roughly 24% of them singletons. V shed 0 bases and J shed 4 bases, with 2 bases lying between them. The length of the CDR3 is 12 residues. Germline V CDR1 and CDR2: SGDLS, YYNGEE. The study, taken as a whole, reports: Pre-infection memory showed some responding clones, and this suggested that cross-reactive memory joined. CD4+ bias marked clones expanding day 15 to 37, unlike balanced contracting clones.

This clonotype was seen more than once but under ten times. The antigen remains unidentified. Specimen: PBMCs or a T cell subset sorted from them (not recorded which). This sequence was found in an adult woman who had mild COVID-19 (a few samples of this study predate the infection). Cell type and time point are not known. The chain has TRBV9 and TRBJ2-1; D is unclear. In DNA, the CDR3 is TGTGCCAGCAGCGTAGTGTACAATGAGCAGTTCTTC. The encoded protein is CASSVVYNEQFF.